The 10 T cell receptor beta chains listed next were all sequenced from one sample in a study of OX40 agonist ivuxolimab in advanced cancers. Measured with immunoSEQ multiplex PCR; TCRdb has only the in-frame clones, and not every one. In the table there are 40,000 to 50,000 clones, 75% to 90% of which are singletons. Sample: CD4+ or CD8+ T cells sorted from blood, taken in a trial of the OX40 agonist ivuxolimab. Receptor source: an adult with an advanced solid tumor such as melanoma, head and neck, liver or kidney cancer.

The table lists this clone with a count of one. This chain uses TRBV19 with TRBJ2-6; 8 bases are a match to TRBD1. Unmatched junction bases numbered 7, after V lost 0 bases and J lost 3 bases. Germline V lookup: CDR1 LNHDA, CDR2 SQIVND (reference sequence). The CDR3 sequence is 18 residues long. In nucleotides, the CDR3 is TGTGCCAGTAGTATAGAGGGACAGGCGGCAGGTGGGGCCAACGTCCTGACTTTC. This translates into CASSIEGQAAGGANVLTF.

CDR3 DNA: TGTGCCAGCAGTGTACAGGGAGGGAAAGATGGCTACACCTTC. It encodes CASSVQGGKDGYTF. The rearrangement links TRBV6-5 to TRBJ1-2; the D gene is possibly TRBD1 (6 bases). CDR1 is MNHEY and CDR2 is SVGAGI in the germline V gene. V lost 5 bases and J lost 6, with 16 bases in between. The CDR3 is 14 amino acids.

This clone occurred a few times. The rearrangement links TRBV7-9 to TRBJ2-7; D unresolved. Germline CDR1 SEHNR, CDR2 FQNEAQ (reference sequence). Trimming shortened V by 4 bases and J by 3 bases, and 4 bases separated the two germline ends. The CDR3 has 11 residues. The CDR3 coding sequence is TGTGCCAGCAGCTCCCGCTACGAGCAGTACTTC. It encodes CASSSRYEQYF.

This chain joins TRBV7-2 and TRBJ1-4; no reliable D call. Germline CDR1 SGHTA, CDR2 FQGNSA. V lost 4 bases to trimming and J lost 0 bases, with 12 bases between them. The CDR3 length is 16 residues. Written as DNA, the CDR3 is TGTGCCAGCAGCTCAAGAAGGACTGCAACTAATGAAAAACTGTTTTTT. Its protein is CASSSRRTATNEKLFF.

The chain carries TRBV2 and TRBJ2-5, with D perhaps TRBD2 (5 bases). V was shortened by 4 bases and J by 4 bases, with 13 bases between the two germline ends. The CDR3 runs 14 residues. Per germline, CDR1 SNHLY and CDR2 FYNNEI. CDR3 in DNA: TGTGCCAGCAGTGGGGCGCTAGCATTAGAGACCCAGTACTTC. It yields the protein CASSGALALETQYF.

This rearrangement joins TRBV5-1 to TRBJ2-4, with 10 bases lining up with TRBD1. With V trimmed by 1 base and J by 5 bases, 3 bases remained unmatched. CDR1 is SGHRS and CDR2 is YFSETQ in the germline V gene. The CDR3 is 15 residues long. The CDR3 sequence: CASSLWGTGENIQYF. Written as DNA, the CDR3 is TGCGCCAGCAGCTTGTGGGGGACAGGGGAAAACATTCAGTACTTC.

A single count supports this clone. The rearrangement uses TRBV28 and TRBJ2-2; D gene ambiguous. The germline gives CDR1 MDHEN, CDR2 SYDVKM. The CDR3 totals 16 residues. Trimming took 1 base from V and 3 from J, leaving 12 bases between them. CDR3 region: CASSLFTGRDTGELFF. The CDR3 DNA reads TGTGCCAGCAGTTTATTTACGGGCCGGGACACCGGGGAGCTGTTTTTT. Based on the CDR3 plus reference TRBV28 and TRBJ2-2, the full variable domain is DVKVTQSSRYLVKRTGEKVFLECVQDMDHENMFWYRQDPGLGLRLIYFSYDVKMKEKGDIPEGYSVSREKKERFSLILESASTNQTSMYLCASSLFTGRDTGELFFGEGSRLTVL.

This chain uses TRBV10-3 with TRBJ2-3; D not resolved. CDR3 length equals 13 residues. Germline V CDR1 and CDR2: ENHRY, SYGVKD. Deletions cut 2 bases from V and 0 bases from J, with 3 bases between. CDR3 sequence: CAISEDSTDTQYF. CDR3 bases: TGTGCCATCAGTGAGGACAGCACAGATACGCAGTATTTT.

CDR3 region: CASSSGLRDEQFF. The CDR3, as DNA: TGTGCCAGCAGCTCAGGGTTGCGGGATGAGCAGTTCTTC. The chain employs TRBV11-2 and TRBJ2-1; D possibly uses TRBD1 or TRBD2 (5 bases each). The ends were cut back, 4 bases at V and 8 bases at J, with 12 bases in the middle. CDR3 length: 13 amino acids. Per the germline V gene, CDR1 is SGHAT and CDR2 is FQNNGV.

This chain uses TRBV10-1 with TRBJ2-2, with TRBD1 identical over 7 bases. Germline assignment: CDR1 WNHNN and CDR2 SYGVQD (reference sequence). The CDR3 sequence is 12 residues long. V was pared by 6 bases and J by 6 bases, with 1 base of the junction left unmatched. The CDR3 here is CASSQGAGELFF. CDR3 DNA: TGCGCCAGCAGCCAGGGGGCCGGGGAGCTGTTTTTT.